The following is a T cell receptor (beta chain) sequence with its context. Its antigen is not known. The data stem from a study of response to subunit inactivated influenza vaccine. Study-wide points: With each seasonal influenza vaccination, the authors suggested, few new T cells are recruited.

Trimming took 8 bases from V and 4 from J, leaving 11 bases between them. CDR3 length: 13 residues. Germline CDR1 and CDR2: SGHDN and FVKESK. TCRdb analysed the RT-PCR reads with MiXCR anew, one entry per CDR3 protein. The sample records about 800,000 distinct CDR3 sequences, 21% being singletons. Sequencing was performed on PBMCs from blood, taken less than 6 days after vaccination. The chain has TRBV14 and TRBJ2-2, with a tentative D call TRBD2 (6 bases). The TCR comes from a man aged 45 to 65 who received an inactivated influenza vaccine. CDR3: CASAGSGTGELFF. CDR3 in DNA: TGTGCCAGCGCCGGGAGCGGCACCGGGGAGCTGTTTTTT.